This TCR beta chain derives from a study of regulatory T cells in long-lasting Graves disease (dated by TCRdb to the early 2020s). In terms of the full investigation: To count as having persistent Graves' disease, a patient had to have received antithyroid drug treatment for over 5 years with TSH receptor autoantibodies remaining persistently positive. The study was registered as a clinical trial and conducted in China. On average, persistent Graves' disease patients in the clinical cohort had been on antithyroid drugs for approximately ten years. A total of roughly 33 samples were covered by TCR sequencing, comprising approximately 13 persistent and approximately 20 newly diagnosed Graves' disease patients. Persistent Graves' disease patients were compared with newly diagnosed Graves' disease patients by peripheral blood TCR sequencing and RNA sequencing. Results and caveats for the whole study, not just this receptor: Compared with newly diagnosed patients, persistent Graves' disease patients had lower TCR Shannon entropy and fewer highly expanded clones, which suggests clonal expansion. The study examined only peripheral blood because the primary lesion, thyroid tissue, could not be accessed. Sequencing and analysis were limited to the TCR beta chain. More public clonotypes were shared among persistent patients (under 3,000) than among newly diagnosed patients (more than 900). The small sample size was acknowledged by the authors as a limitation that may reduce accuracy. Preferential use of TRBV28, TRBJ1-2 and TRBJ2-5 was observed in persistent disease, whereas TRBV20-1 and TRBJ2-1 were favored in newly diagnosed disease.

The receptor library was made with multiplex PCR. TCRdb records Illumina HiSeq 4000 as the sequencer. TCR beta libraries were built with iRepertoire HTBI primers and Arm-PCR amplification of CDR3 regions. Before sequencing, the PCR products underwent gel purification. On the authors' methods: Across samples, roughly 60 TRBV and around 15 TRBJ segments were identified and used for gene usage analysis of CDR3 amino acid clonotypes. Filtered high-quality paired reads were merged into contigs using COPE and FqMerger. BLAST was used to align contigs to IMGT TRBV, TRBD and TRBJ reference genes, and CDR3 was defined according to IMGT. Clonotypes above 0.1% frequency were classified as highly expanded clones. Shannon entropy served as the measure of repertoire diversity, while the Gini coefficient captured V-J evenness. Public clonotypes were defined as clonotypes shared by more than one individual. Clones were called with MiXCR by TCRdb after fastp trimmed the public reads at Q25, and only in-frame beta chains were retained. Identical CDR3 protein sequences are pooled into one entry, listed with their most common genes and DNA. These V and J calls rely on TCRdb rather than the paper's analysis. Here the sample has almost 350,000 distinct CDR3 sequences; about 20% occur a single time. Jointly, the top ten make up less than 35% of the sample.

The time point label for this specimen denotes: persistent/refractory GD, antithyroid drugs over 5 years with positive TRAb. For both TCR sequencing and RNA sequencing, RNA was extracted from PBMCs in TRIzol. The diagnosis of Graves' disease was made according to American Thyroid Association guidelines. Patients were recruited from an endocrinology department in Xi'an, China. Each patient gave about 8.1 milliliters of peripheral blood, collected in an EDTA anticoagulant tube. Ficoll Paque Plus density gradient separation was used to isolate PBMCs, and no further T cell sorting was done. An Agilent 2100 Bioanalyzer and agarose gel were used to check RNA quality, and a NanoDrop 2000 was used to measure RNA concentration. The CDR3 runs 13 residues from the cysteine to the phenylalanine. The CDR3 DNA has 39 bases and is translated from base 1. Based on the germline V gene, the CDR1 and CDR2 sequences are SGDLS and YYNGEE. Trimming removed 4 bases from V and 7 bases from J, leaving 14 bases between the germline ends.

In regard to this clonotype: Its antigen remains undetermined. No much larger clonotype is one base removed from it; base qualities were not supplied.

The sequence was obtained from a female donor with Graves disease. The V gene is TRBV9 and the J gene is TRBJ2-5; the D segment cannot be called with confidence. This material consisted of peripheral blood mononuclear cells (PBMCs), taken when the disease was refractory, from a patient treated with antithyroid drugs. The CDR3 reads CASSQEVFGTQYF. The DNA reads TGTGCCAGCAGCCAAGAAGTCTTCGGGACCCAGTACTTC.